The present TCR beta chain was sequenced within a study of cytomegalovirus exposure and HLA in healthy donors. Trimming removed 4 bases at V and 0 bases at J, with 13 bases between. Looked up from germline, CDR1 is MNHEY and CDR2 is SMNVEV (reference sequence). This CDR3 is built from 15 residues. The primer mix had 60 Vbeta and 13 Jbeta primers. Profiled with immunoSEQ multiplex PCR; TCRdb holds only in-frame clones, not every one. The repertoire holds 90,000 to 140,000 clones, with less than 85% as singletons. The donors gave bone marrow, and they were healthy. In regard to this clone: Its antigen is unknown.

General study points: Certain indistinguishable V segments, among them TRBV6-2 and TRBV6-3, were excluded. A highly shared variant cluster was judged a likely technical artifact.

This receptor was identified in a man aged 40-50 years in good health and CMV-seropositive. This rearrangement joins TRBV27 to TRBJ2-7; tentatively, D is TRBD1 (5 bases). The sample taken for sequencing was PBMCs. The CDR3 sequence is CASSSSTGSSYEQYF. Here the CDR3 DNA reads TGTGCCAGCAGTTCCTCTACAGGAAGCTCCTACGAGCAGTACTTC.